These 5 T cell receptor beta chains came from one sample sequenced in a study of regulatory T cells in long-lasting Graves disease. Time point here: persistent/refractory GD, antithyroid drugs over 5 years with positive TRAb. PBMC-derived RNA was used for the TCR library. Arm-PCR with iRepertoire HTBI primers amplified the CDR3 regions for these TCR beta libraries. Each CDR3 protein is one row after TCRdb ran MiXCR on the multiplex PCR reads. Of around 450,000 distinct CDR3 sequences detected, 20% to 25% appear once; the ten largest clones hold roughly 7.1%. Sequencing used peripheral blood mononuclear cells (PBMCs), obtained when the disease was refractory, from a patient treated with antithyroid drugs. The receptors derive from a female donor with Graves disease.

This clonotype was seen ten or more times. The V and J genes are TRBV6-9 and TRBJ2-5; D is undetermined. The length of the CDR3 is 18 residues. Germline V lookup: CDR1 MNHGY, CDR2 SVAAGI. Trimming shortened V by 3 bases and J by 1 base, and 21 bases separated the two germline ends. The DNA of the CDR3 is TGTGCCAGCAGTTACTCGAAGGCTTCAAGCCCGCTCCAAGAGACCCAGTACTTC. Translated: CASSYSKASSPLQETQYF.

This sequence joins TRBV7-9 and TRBJ2-1, with no clear D. The CDR3 is 14 amino acids. The V gene's germline CDR1 is SEHNR and CDR2 FQNEAQ (reference sequence). The V and J ends lost 5 bases and 4 bases respectively, with 12 bases between them. The CDR3 is CASSLPAVYNEQFF. The DNA of the CDR3 is TGTGCCAGCAGCCTTCCCGCCGTGTACAATGAGCAGTTCTTC.

This chain joins TRBV28 and TRBJ2-2, with a weak D call TRBD2 (6 bases). V lost 6 bases and J lost 1, with 18 bases in between. CDR1 is MDHEN, CDR2 SYDVKM, per germline. The CDR3 totals 17 residues. The CDR3 coding sequence is TGTGCCAGCAGCTCATGGCGGGACCGGGGGAACACCGGGGAGCTGTTTTTT. This gives the protein CASSSWRDRGNTGELFF. Together with reference TRBV28 and TRBJ2-2, the CDR3 gives the full variable domain: DVKVTQSSRYLVKRTGEKVFLECVQDMDHENMFWYRQDPGLGLRLIYFSYDVKMKEKGDIPEGYSVSREKKERFSLILESASTNQTSMYLCASSSWRDRGNTGELFFGEGSRLTVL.

CDR3 nucleotide sequence: TGCGCCAGCAGCCCCCCCGCGGCGGGAGCGGGTGAGCAGTTCTTC. Translating it yields CASSPPAAGAGEQFF. V usage is TRBV5-1 and J usage is TRBJ2-1, with TRBD2 matching 7 bases. Germline V gene lookup returns CDR1 SGHRS and CDR2 YFSETQ. Losses at the gene ends were 4 bases for V and 9 bases for J; bases not matched to a gene: 13. This CDR3 comprises 15 residues.

This clonotype showed up just a few times. The CDR3 reads CASSRSGTGEGQPQHF. CDR3 DNA: TGTGCCAGCAGCCGCTCGGGGACAGGGGAAGGACAGCCCCAGCATTTT. The rearrangement uses TRBV6-1 and TRBJ1-5, with 10 bases fitting TRBD1. Trimming took 6 bases from V and 7 from J; bases not matched to a gene: 12. The CDR3 totals 16 residues. The germline CDR1 and CDR2 sequences are MNHNS and SASEGT.